Reported below is one T cell receptor (beta chain). Its recognized antigen is unknown. No base quality values were provided; no much bigger clone lies one nucleotide off. The same CDR3 arises from other DNA sequences in this sample as well. Donors were healthy HIV-negative adults with no recently reported acute infections or vaccinations. Only Caucasian adults living in Nashville, Tennessee, USA were represented among the donors. CD4+ T cells were enriched by magnetic negative selection, after which naive cells were positively selected on CD45RA and the negative fraction was taken as the memory subset. Blood was collected by leukapheresis, and PBMCs were isolated by Ficoll-Histopaque density gradient centrifugation and then cryopreserved in liquid nitrogen vapor phase. Analytical flow cytometry was used to check the purity and quantity of each magnetically sorted T cell population. Genomic DNA was isolated from each sorted fraction and quantified by UV absorbance on a Nanodrop 2000c.

Using the deep immunoSEQ assay, TCR CDR3 regions were amplified from genomic DNA by multiplex PCR. Extracted genomic DNA from each cell subset was spread evenly across all wells of several immunoSEQ 96-well plates, with each plate serving as a replicate. For sorted subsets, roughly 200 ng of genomic DNA, equivalent to some 33,000 T cell genomes, went into each replicate PCR. Purified libraries were quantified with a Qubit 3.0 fluorometer, sized on a Bioanalyzer 2100, and re-quantified with the KAPA Library Quantification kit. Every immunoSEQ 96-well plate was sequenced on a separate single-read 150-cycle Illumina NextSeq 550 flow cell. The paper's processing steps were these. Because only junctional sequences without quality scores were contained in the immunoSEQ output, filtering matching that applied to full-length reads could not be performed. To assign V/J genes and CDR3, sequences were annotated against IMGT germline references using PyIR, a Python wrapper for IgBLAST v1.9. Any read was removed if the V/J assignment was weak (E-value above 1e-6), the CDR3 was missing, or the read contained stop codons, out-of-frame junctions, or ambiguous translated residues. V3J clonotypes were defined as sequences sharing an identical inferred V gene, J gene, and CDR3 amino acid sequence. Percentage overlap between repertoires was calculated by dividing the number of shared unique clonotypes by the size of the smaller repertoire. Richness of each repertoire was evaluated using RTK rarefaction, the Chao1 estimator, and Recon v2.1 estimates of unobserved clonotypes. For all TCRbeta clonotypes obtained by the gDNA method from a handful of donors, generation probabilities were computed with OLGA. TCRdb limited this immuneACCESS table to in-frame rearrangements with V and J called. A share of clones is missing; checked studies link under half to unresolved V genes, and the rest is unexplained. V, J and clone size derive from that table, while D and trimming were established from the DNA sequence. The sample records millions of clones, more than 85% of which are singletons. The ten biggest clones cover around 0.4% of the sample.

This sample was taken from a study of shared clonotypes between healthy human individuals (TCRdb year 2020). For the study in its entirety: The cohort comprised a couple of women and a few men aged 18 to 49 years. Between about 0.8 and 9 billion PBMCs per donor were obtained by leukapheresis. To estimate repertoire size and how much clonotype sharing occurs between individuals, the study deeply sequenced the blood TCR repertoires of five healthy adults. Different laboratories and diverse techniques were used to prepare libraries and sequence TCR repertoires, to increase sequencing depth and limit assay-specific biases. For each donor, CD4 naive and CD4 memory were each given three plates, CD8 naive was given two plates, and CD8 memory was given one plate. The full study reports these points: Even with the large sequencing depth, rarefaction of the sorted-subset datasets indicated that sequencing was incomplete. Based on pairwise subsampling, the degree of clonotype sharing among donors was expected to be affected by sequencing depth. Because the study included a small number of donors, the genetic and exposure-history diversity represented was limited. Larger estimated clonotype richness was generally found for naive subsets than for memory subsets. Higher generation probabilities were observed for clonotypes shared by all four sorted-subset donors than for non-shared clonotypes. Across several donors, approximately 5% of naive CD4, 3.5% of naive CD8, roughly 2.2% of memory CD4, and over 0.35% of memory CD8 clonotypes were shared. Sampling was limited to blood, and TCR repertoires in tissue likely differ from TCR repertoires in blood.

The source of this sequence is a man younger than 35 in good health. Some clones in this sample may be carry-over from other donors' samples. The sequencing input was naive CD4+ T cells from PBMCs. This specimen's cell subset or site label, per the study, means: CD45RA+ positively selected.

Here the CDR3 is given as CASSLPPHEQYF. At the DNA level, the sequence is TGTGCCAGCAGTTTACCCCCCCACGAGCAGTACTTC. The receptor chain draws on TRBV28 and TRBJ2-7; no D gene call is confident. V drops 2 bases and J drops 5 bases, leaving 7 bases in between. The CDR3 runs 12 residues from the cysteine to the phenylalanine. Left in the record is the CDR3 DNA by itself, 36 bases read in frame from the first base. Via the germline V gene, CDR1 is MDHEN and CDR2 SYDVKM.